Detailed here is one T cell receptor (beta chain). The specificity of this receptor is unknown. The cohort was made up of under 800 healthy bone marrow donors. At the time of sampling, every cohort member was nominally healthy, though immune exposures that went unrecorded were likely present. The donor tested CMV seronegative and was one of the 352 seronegative cohort members. Every donor gave a peripheral blood sample, and the peripheral blood mononuclear cells from that sample were used for TCR beta sequencing. Genomic DNA extraction from the blood cell samples was performed with the Qiagen DNeasy Blood Extraction Kit. V and J are truncated by 5 bases and 4 bases respectively, leaving an intervening sequence of 14 bases. CDR3 length: 14 amino acids, cysteine to phenylalanine. The DNA shown is the 42-base CDR3, in frame from base 1. CDR1 and CDR2, per the germline V gene, are SGHTA and FQGNSA. This sample was included in a study of cytomegalovirus exposure and HLA in healthy donors (dated by TCRdb to about 2017). Study-level background: An earlier analysis of several hundred of the donors reported 276 Gb of sequence data and about 100 million unique TCR beta sequences from roughly 180 million T cells. To decide whether each TCR beta V gene segment behaved as functional or pseudogenic, an earlier analysis of fewer than 750 of the donors relied on high-throughput TCR beta sequencing. In a later analysis, previously published TCR beta repertoires from about 640 donors were re-analyzed and high-resolution HLA genotyping was added so that TCR occurrence patterns could be studied. Among around 400 genotyped donors of the cohort, an average of about 240,000 unique TCR beta nucleotide sequences were sequenced per donor, roughly 18% of them non-productive. The study aimed to test whether signatures of past pathogen exposure could be identified by cataloging public T cell receptors. In a later genetic analysis, genome-wide SNP genotypes for 398 of the 666 donors were used, and that subset was treated as a discovery cohort. The genetic ancestry cluster associated with self-reported Caucasian donors included 81% of the 300 to 400 genotyped donors. The number of donors typed differed by locus, with roughly 620-630 for A, B, C, DRB1 and DQB1, over 500 for DQA1, over 600 for DPA1, and over 400 for DPB1. Every repertoire in the discovery cohort had been generated on one and the same sequencing platform. The study combined high-throughput TCR immunosequencing, statistical association of individual TCRs with disease status, and machine learning to predict cytomegalovirus infection status. Roughly five DR-DQ haplotypes were treated as single units for association and clustering because of strong linkage in the cohort. An early release covering just under 650 HLA-typed donors comprised approximately 300 gigabases of sequencing data and around 80 million unique TCR sequences. In addition to the first cohort of 666 subjects, a separate validation cohort of about 120 different subjects was used. Alongside the repertoire data, information on donor age, sex, ethnicity and CMV serostatus was compiled. The study used immunosequencing to profile the T cell repertoires of more than 650 subjects and linked those repertoires to cytomegalovirus serostatus. Both class I and class II loci were covered by HLA typing, at four-digit resolution. The later analysis used no new phenotypic data to find candidate immune exposures, relying instead on TCR beta sequences and their occurrence across donors. Summary of the overall study and its limitations: A later analysis found that TCR association rates varied across HLA loci, with DRB1 alleles showing the most associated TCRs and HLA-C alleles the fewest. In a later analysis, HLA-associated TCR beta chains showed more clonal expansion and lower generation probabilities than non-associated chains that were equally common. Because counts were too low, seventeen rarely observed V segments, including chromosome 9 orphons, were excluded from the earlier analysis of fewer than 650 of the donors. A cluster of highly shared sequence variants was judged likely to represent a technical artifact of the sequencing pipeline. A total of fewer than 200 TCR beta chains were listed by the study as associated with cytomegalovirus. V-gene and J-gene trimming of TCR beta chains was associated with a missense DCLRE1C variant in a later genetic analysis, and the association was replicated in an independent cohort. While some public TCRs were present in many individuals, most TCR sequences turned up only very rarely across donors. Correlated functional status among segregating V segments might reflect linkage disequilibrium, but an unknown experimental factor could not be ruled out. Three of the identified cytomegalovirus-associated TCR beta chains were confirmed in vitro to be specific for cytomegalovirus antigens. Assigning TCR associations to individual alleles was difficult when HLA alleles, especially DR and DQ, strongly co-occurred. In a later analysis, several top co-occurrence clusters were reported to appear linked to parvovirus B19, influenza, CMV and Epstein-Barr virus. The authors suggested that the approach could potentially be generalized to other disease states and immunological phenotypes. Because HLA typing was missing for some donors at each locus, association tests included only the typed subset. A later analysis associated some 17,000 TCR beta sequences with specific HLA alleles at a false discovery rate of 0.05. Immune exposure information for the cohort was limited to CMV serostatus. The cohort was sequenced for TCR beta chains only, and without alpha or paired-chain data the features that could be detected were limited. According to a later analysis, most CMV-associated TCR beta chains appeared to be HLA-restricted, and the HLA associations seemed to be driven largely by CMV exposure. In both the original and validation cohorts, the classifier was reported to diagnose cytomegalovirus status with high specificity and sensitivity. Because the 87-base-pair reads could not distinguish some IMGT-functional V segments, including TRBV6-2 and TRBV6-3, those segments were excluded. Broadly in line with IMGT annotations, most TCR beta V segments showed up in productive rearrangements about 87% or about 30% of the time in an earlier analysis of several hundred of the donors. A further reported finding was that TCR beta sequences accurately predicted the HLA-A and HLA-B alleles for most subjects in the first cohort. A later genetic analysis reported fewer N-insertions in productive TCRs among donors in an Asian-associated ancestry cluster than the roughly 700-donor mean. Roughly uniform sequencing depth across donors was assumed in presence/absence analyses, although this assumption may not hold.

The library came from the immunoSEQ multiplex PCR assay. For the multiplex PCR, a mixture combining 60 forward primers for TCR Vbeta segments and 13 reverse primers for TCR Jbeta segments was used. The CDR3 region of rearranged TCR beta genes was amplified from genomic DNA by a multiplex PCR assay. The amplified TCR beta libraries were sequenced on the Illumina HiSeq System as 87-base-pair reads. The study's own analysis went as follows. A later analysis counted about 80 million unique TCR beta chains across the 670 or so repertoires, and 9 million to 14 million of these chains were shared by at least two donors. Raw reads were error-corrected and collapsed into unique sequences by a nearest-neighbor algorithm in which closely related sequences were merged to remove PCR and sequencing errors. To assign V, D and J gene segments, CDR3 sequences were aligned to IMGT reference sequences. For a sequence to be retained, a match of at least six nucleotides to both a V gene segment and a J gene segment was required. A rearrangement counted as productive if the CDR3 had no stop codons and remained in frame with V and J, and every other rearrangement counted as non-productive. CDR3 was defined by IMGT convention, running from the second conserved V-encoded cysteine to the conserved J-encoded phenylalanine. The earlier analysis of some 580 of the donors excluded any sequence lacking an unambiguous match to a single V gene segment. In an earlier analysis of several hundred of the donors, a V segment was called functional when productive rearrangements were above 56.7%, and segregating when the standard deviation between donors exceeded 5%. A statistical classification framework was built to diagnose cytomegalovirus status from the catalog of TCR beta chain sequences. A later analysis assigned V and J genes by comparing TCR nucleotide sequences with IMGT/GENE-DB human TR gene sequences. A later analysis assigned CDR3 sequences and most-parsimonious VDJ recombination scenarios with the TCRdist pipeline. In a later analysis, each TCR beta chain was defined by its CDR3 amino acid sequence together with its V-gene family, and reads without a unique V-gene family were excluded. A later analysis removed 500 to 600 highly shared, low-generation-probability nucleotide sequences to deal with suspected cross-contamination and a sequencing artifact. A later analysis calculated a clonal expansion index for each public chain from normalized within-repertoire ranks of inferred template counts. Generation probabilities in a later analysis came from a VDJ recombination model fitted to out-of-frame rearrangements, and those results were checked against IGoR. Hypergeometric tests were used in a later analysis to score TCR-TCR, TCR-HLA and TCR-CMV co-occurrence, with a repertoire-size bias correction applied to the TCR pairs. In a later analysis, false discovery rates were estimated by permuting HLA or CMV assignments 20 times. In a later analysis, co-occurring TCRs were grouped with DBSCAN, and TCRdist sequence similarity was added when clustering was performed within HLA-allele-positive subsets. Co-occurrence clustering excluded repertoires with fewer than 30,000 or more than 120,000 public chains, plus five with anomalous nucleotide sharing. Here the immuneACCESS table is served through TCRdb, limited to in-frame sequences with V and J called. Missing clones are a known gap in these copies; in checked studies unresolved V genes cover under half, and the rest lacks a known reason. V, J and clone size are those of that table, while D and trimming were read from the DNA. The table for this sample shows about 140,000 clones. The ten largest clones capture about 0.96% of the sample.

This receptor was obtained from a male donor in good health and CMV-seronegative. The specimen sequenced was PBMCs. The chain was built from TRBV7-2 and TRBJ1-2, with the D gene uncertain. The DNA sequence is as follows: TGTGCCAGCAGCCCGCCAGCGTTATCCTATGGCTACACCTTC. Translation gives CASSPPALSYGYTF.